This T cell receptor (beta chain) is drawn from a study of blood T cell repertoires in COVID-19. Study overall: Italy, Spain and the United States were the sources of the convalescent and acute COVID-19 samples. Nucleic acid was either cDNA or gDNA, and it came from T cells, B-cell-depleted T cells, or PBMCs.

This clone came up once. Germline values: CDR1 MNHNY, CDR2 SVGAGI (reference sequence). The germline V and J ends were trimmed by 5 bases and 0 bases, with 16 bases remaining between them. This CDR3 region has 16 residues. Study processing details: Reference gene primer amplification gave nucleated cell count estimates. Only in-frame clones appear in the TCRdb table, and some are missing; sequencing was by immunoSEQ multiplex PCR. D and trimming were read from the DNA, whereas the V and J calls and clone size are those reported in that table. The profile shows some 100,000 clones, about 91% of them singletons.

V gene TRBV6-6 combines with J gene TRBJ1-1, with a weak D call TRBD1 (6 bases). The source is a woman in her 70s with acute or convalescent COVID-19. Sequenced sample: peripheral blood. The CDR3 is CASSRDRRPLNTEAFF. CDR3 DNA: TGTGCCAGCAGTCGAGACAGGCGGCCCTTGAACACTGAAGCTTTCTTT.